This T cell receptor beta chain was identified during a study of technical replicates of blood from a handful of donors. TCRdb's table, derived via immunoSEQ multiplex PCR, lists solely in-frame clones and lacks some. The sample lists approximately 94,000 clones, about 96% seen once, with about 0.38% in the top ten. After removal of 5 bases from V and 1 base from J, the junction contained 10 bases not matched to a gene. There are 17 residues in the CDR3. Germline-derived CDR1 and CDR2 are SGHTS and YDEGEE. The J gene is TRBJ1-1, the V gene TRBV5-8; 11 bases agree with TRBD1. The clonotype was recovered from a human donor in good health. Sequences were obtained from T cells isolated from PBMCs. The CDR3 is CASRRWDRGSSNTEAFF. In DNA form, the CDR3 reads TGTGCCAGCAGACGATGGGACAGGGGGTCGTCGAACACTGAAGCTTTCTTT.